These 20 T cell receptor beta chains were sequenced from one sample in a study of neoadjuvant anti-PD-1 for oral cavity cancer. This table comes from immunoSEQ multiplex PCR, and its TCRdb copy is limited to in-frame clones, with some not included. The sample lists 55,000 to 80,000 clones; around 83% were seen once. Material: PBMCs, obtained before nivolumab (anti-PD-1) treatment. These receptors were collected from a person aged 35 to 85 with oral cavity squamous cell carcinoma.

The chain combines TRBV5-1 with TRBJ1-1; D is perhaps TRBD1 (6 bases). Germline V gives CDR1 SGHRS, CDR2 YFSETQ. This CDR3 region has 14 residues. The ends were cut back, 3 bases at V and 5 bases at J, with 14 bases in the middle. DNA for the CDR3: TGCGCCAGCAGCTGGGAACAGGGAAGGACTGAAGCTTTCTTT. Residues: CASSWEQGRTEAFF.

This sequence joins TRBV7-2 and TRBJ2-5; D uncertain. In germline, CDR1 is SGHTA, CDR2 FQGNSA. Trimming took 5 bases from V and 4 from J, leaving 11 bases between them. The CDR3 is 13 residues long. The chain's CDR3 is CASSLTRRETQYF. The CDR3 nucleotides are TGTGCCAGCAGCCTTACGCGGCGAGAGACCCAGTACTTC.

This chain connects TRBV4-1 to TRBJ1-1, with D tentatively TRBD1 (5 bases). Germline CDR1 MGHRA, CDR2 YSYEKL. There are 14 residues in the CDR3. Trimming cost V 5 bases and J 0 bases, with 10 bases left between them. CDR3 amino acids: CASSTPTVNTEAFF. Written as DNA, the CDR3 is TGCGCCAGCAGCACACCGACAGTGAACACTGAAGCTTTCTTT.

This chain connects TRBV11-2 to TRBJ2-1, with TRBD2 matching over 7 bases. Germline trimming cut 1 base from V and 6 bases from J; bases unmatched to any gene: 9. Germline V lookup: CDR1 SGHAT, CDR2 FQNNGV. The length of the CDR3 is 16 residues. The CDR3 DNA reads TGTGCCAGCAGCTTAGCTTACCAGGGAGGGACCAATGAGCAGTTCTTC. Its protein product is CASSLAYQGGTNEQFF. Drawing the rest from reference TRBV11-2 and TRBJ2-1, the complete variable domain is EAGVAQSPRYKIIEKRQSVAFWCNPISGHATLYWYQQILGQGPKLLIQFQNNGVVDDSQLPKDRFSAERLKGVDSTLKIQPAKLEDSAVYLCASSLAYQGGTNEQFFGPGTRLTVL.

This chain links TRBV11-1 with TRBJ2-7; D ambiguous. The CDR3 sequence is 12 residues long. Trimming left V 2 bases short and J 3 bases short, with 5 bases between. Germline V gene data show CDR1 as SGHAT and CDR2 as FQDESV (reference sequence). CDR3 in DNA: TGTGCCAGCAGCTTACCGGACTACGAGCAGTACTTC. It encodes CASSLPDYEQYF.

V usage is TRBV27 and J usage is TRBJ2-1, with 10 bases fitting TRBD2. The V gene's germline CDR1 is MNHEY and CDR2 SMNVEV (reference sequence). The V and J ends lost 6 bases and 1 base, in that order; junction bases with no gene match: 0. The CDR3 length is 14 residues. The chain's CDR3 is CASRTSGSYNEQFF. As DNA, the CDR3 is TGTGCCAGCAGGACTAGCGGGTCCTACAATGAGCAGTTCTTC.

The chain carries TRBV10-3 and TRBJ2-7; TRBD1 matches 7 bases. The CDR3 consists of 15 residues. Germline V gene lookup returns CDR1 ENHRY and CDR2 SYGVKD. V shed 0 bases, J shed 0 bases, and the junction held 2 bases outside the gene matches. CDR3 sequence reads: CAISESWDSSYEQYF. The CDR3, as DNA: TGTGCCATCAGTGAGTCCTGGGACAGCTCCTACGAGCAGTACTTC.

The chain recombines TRBV7-3 with TRBJ2-3; D tentatively fits TRBD1 or TRBD2 (5 bases each). Germline CDR1 and CDR2: SGHTA and FQGTGA. This CDR3 is 15 amino acids long. V dropped 3 bases and J dropped 4 bases, with 14 bases sitting between them. In DNA, the CDR3 is TGTGCCAGCAGCTTTGGGACCACCGACGCAGATACGCAGTATTTT. It is translated as CASSFGTTDADTQYF.

This clone was counted a single time. Here the CDR3 reads CASSQESWRRNEQFF. CDR3 DNA sequence: TGTGCCAGCAGCCAAGAAAGCTGGAGAAGAAATGAGCAGTTCTTC. The gene calls are TRBV14 and TRBJ2-1; no clear D gene. V lost 0 bases, J lost 7 bases, and 13 bases lay in between. Germline V gene lookup returns CDR1 SGHDN and CDR2 FVKESK. This CDR3 region has 15 residues.

V usage is TRBV15 and J usage is TRBJ2-1, with 7 bases aligning to TRBD2. The J segment lost 9 bases and the V segment lost 6 bases, leaving 11 bases of the junction unmatched. Germline CDR1 reads LNHNV; CDR2 reads YYDKDF (reference sequence). The CDR3 is made up of 14 amino acids. Here the CDR3 reads CATRPGLVRGEQFF. CDR3 DNA: TGTGCCACCAGACCTGGACTAGTCCGCGGTGAGCAGTTCTTC. The variable domain in full, completed from reference TRBV15 and TRBJ2-1, reads DAMVIQNPRYQVTQFGKPVTLSCSQTLNHNVMYWYQQKSSQAPKLLFHYYDKDFNNEADTPDNFQSRRPNTSFCFLDIRSPGLGDTAMYLCATRPGLVRGEQFFGPGTRLTVL.

The rearrangement uses TRBV7-8 and TRBJ2-1; tentatively, D is TRBD2 (6 bases). There are 17 residues in the CDR3. Germline V gene data show CDR1 as SGHVS and CDR2 as FQNEAQ. V was cut by 3 bases and J by 3 bases, with 18 bases left in between. Written as DNA, the CDR3 is TGTGCCAGCAGCTTCGCCGCTGGACGGGGGAGCTACAATGAGCAGTTCTTC. Protein: CASSFAAGRGSYNEQFF.

This clone appeared a single time. The rearrangement uses TRBV6-1 and TRBJ2-1, with TRBD2 matching over 10 bases. Germline loops: CDR1 MNHNS, CDR2 SASEGT. V dropped 6 bases and J dropped 2; count of bases not matched to a gene: 4. The CDR3 is made up of 15 amino acids. CDR3 protein: CASRLAGTAYNEQFF. CDR3 bases: TGTGCCAGCAGACTAGCGGGGACAGCCTACAATGAGCAGTTCTTC.

This clone came up once. The V and J genes are TRBV5-6 and TRBJ2-7, with a tentative D call TRBD2 (5 bases). CDR1 is SGHDT and CDR2 is YYEEEE in the germline V gene. The CDR3 covers 13 residues. The V end was cut by 0 bases, the J end by 4 bases, with 8 bases between. CDR3 sequence: CASSLGREYEQYF. The CDR3 DNA sequence: TGTGCCAGCAGCTTGGGAAGGGAGTACGAGCAGTACTTC.

V usage is TRBV6-6 and J usage is TRBJ2-5; no clear D. Germline CDR1 reads MNHNY; CDR2 reads SVGAGI (reference sequence). V was shortened by 5 bases and J by 5 bases, with 18 bases between the two germline ends. The CDR3 length is 15 residues. CDR3 amino acids: CASSTQTRASETQYF. The CDR3 coding sequence is TGTGCCAGCAGTACGCAAACCCGGGCCTCGGAGACCCAGTACTTC.

This chain connects TRBV10-2 to TRBJ1-1, with a weak D call TRBD1 (5 bases). This CDR3 region has 14 residues. The V and J ends lost 2 bases and 4 bases respectively, with 11 bases between them. Germline V lookup: CDR1 WSHSY, CDR2 SAAADI. The CDR3 loop reads CASSEQGGGTEAFF. The CDR3 DNA is TGCGCCAGCAGTGAGCAGGGCGGGGGCACTGAAGCTTTCTTT.

This rearrangement joins TRBV10-2 to TRBJ1-5, with TRBD1 identical over 7 bases. Germline lookup yields CDR1 WSHSY and CDR2 SAAADI. The CDR3 totals 14 residues. J was trimmed by 7 bases and V by 6 bases; bases with no gene match: 9. CDR3 in amino acids: CASSETGREQPQHF. The DNA for the CDR3 is TGCGCCAGCAGCGAGACAGGGAGAGAGCAGCCCCAGCATTTT.

CDR3 coding DNA: TGTGCCAGCAGCTTCACTCAGGGACTACACTCTGGGGCCAACGTCCTGACTTTC. As protein: CASSFTQGLHSGANVLTF. This rearrangement joins TRBV7-8 to TRBJ2-6; 7 bases fit TRBD2. Germline-derived CDR1 and CDR2 are SGHVS and FQNEAQ. J gave up 0 bases and V 3 bases, and 8 bases lay outside the gene matches. The CDR3 totals 18 residues.

The rearrangement links TRBV30 to TRBJ1-3; a weak D match, TRBD1 (6 bases). This CDR3 has 17 amino acids. V dropped 0 bases and J dropped 0 bases, with 15 bases sitting between them. The germline gives CDR1 GTSNPN, CDR2 SVGIG (reference sequence). CDR3 loop: CAWSVSYRDYSGNTIYF. The CDR3 coding sequence is TGTGCCTGGAGTGTAAGCTACAGGGACTACTCTGGAAACACCATATATTTT.

CDR3 protein: CASGRVGDEQYF. CDR3 in DNA: TGTGCCAGTGGCAGGGTGGGGGACGAGCAGTACTTC. V is TRBV6-1 and J is TRBJ2-7; tentatively, D is TRBD1 or TRBD2 (5 bases each). CDR1 is MNHNS, CDR2 SASEGT, per germline. Trimming removed 9 bases at V and 5 bases at J, with 14 bases between. This CDR3 is 12 amino acids long.

This clone came up a few times. The CDR3 nucleotides are TGCGCCAGCAGCTCCGGGACTCGCGAGCAGTACTTC. Its translation is CASSSGTREQYF. The genes are TRBV5-1 and TRBJ2-7; a weak D match, TRBD2 (6 bases). This CDR3 has 12 amino acids. CDR1 SGHRS and CDR2 YFSETQ come from the germline V gene. Trimming shortened V by 3 bases and J by 6 bases, and 10 bases separated the two germline ends.